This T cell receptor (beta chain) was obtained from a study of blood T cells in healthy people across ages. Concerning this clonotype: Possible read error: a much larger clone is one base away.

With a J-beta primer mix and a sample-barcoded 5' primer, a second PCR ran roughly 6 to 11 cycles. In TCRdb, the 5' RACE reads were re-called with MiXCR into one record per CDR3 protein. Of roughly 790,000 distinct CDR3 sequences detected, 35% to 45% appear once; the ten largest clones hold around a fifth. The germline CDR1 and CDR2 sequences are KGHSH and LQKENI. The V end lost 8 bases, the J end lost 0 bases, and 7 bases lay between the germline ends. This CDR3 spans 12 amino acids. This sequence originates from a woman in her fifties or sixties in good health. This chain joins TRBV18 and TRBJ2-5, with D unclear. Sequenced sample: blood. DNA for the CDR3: TGTGCCAGCGCCCCCGACCAAGAGACCCAGTACTTC. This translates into CASAPDQETQYF.